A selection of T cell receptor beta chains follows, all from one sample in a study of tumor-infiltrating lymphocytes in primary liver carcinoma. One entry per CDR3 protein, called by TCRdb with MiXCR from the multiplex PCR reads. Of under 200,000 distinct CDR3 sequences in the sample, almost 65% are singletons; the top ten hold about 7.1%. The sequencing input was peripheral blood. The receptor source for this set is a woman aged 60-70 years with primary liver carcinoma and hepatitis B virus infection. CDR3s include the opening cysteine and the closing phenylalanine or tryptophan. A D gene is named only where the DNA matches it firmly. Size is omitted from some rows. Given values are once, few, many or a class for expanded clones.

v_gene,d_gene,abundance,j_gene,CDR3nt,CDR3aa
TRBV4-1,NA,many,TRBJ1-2,TGCGCCAGCAGCCCTTACAGATTTTATGGCTACACCTTC,CASSPYRFYGYTF
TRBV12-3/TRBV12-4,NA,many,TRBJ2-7,TGTGCCAGCAGTCAACACCTTCGGACAGGAGGGGACGAGCAGTACTTC,CASSQHLRTGGDEQYF
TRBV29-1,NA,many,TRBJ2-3,TGCAGCCCGGCCGGGCTAGCAGATACGCAGTATTTT,CSPAGLADTQYF
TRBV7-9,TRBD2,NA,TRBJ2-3,TGTTCCAGCAGCTTACTAGCGGGAGGGGCAGATACGCAGTATTTT,CSSSLLAGGADTQYF
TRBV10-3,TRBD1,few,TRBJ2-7,TGTGCCATCAAGGGACAGCGAGCTGGCTACGAGCAGTACTTC,CAIKGQRAGYEQYF
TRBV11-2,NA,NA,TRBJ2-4,TGTATCAGCAGCTTAGTTGGGATTATTCAGTACTTC,CISSLVGIIQYF
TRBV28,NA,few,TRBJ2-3,TGTGCCAGCAGTTATTGGAGCACAGATACGCAGTATTTT,CASSYWSTDTQYF
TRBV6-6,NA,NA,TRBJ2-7,TGTGCCAGCAGTTACCCGTTAGCGGACGGGTACGAGCAGTACTTC,CASSYPLADGYEQYF
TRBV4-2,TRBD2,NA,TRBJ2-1,TGTGCCAGCACCAAGGGAGAGCCAGCGGGAGGTGGCGAGTACAATGAGCAGTTCTTC,CASTKGEPAGGGEYNEQFF
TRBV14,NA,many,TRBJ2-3,TGTGCCAGCAGCCAAGTCTACTACCCAGAGGGGACGCAGTATTTT,CASSQVYYPEGTQYF
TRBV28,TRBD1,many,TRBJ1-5,TGTGCCAGCAGTTTGCTAAGGGGGCAGGGGAATCAGCCCCAGCATTTT,CASSLLRGQGNQPQHF
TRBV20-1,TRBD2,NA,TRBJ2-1,TGCAGTGCTGGTCTGCGGGGGGCTTGGAGGAATGAGCAGTTCTTC,CSAGLRGAWRNEQFF
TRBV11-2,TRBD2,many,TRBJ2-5,TGTGCCAGCAGCTTAGATAGCGGGACAACCCAAGAGACCCAGTACTTC,CASSLDSGTTQETQYF
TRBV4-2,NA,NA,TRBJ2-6,TGTGCCAGCAACCAAGTTTTGGGGGTTAGCTCTGGGGCCAACGTCCTGACTTTC,CASNQVLGVSSGANVLTF
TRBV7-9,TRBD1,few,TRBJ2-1,TGTGCCAGCTCGGGACAGGGGCTAGGAGAGCAGTTCTTC,CASSGQGLGEQFF
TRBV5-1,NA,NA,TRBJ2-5,TGCGCCAGCAGCTTGGCCTCCATCGGCCGCCAAGAGACCCAGTACTTC,CASSLASIGRQETQYF
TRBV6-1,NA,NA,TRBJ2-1,TGTGCCAGCAGTGTCCATACATTCGATGAGCAGTTCTTC,CASSVHTFDEQFF
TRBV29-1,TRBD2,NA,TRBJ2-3,TGCTGCGGTAGCGGGAGTGCCACAGATACGCAATATTTT,CCGSGSATDTQYF
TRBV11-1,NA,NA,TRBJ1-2,TGTGTCAGCAGTCGCAGGGGTGCGAGCTATGGCTACACCTTC,CVSSRRGASYGYTF
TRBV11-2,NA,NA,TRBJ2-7,TGTGCCAACAGCTTAGGTCCCTATATCTATGAGCAGTACTTC,CANSLGPYIYEQYF
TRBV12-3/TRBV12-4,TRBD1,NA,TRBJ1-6,TGTGCCAGCAAGGAGGGGGCCTCCTATAATTCACCCCTCAACTTT,CASKEGASYNSPLNF
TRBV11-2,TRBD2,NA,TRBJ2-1,TGTGCCAGCAGCTCGGGACTAGTGGTCTACAATGAGCGGTTCTTC,CASSSGLVVYNERFF
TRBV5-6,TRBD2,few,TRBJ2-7,TGTGCCAGCAGCCTCCCTAGCGGGAGAGGGTTATACGAGCAGTACTTC,CASSLPSGRGLYEQYF
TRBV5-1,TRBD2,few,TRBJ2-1,TGCGCCAGCAGCCGGGGACTAGCGGGAGATTACAATGAGCAGTTCTTC,CASSRGLAGDYNEQFF
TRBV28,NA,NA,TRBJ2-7,TGTGCCAGCAGTCCGCCGGGACAACTTAACTCCTACGAGCAGTACTTC,CASSPPGQLNSYEQYF